This T cell receptor beta chain derives from a study of T cell repertoires in cytomegalovirus infection. In the study overall: Recently identified HLA-C-restricted and well-studied HLA-B-restricted CMV epitopes were used. TCR beta signatures that were public indicated CMV infection and matching HLA type. Study findings and constraints: There were HLA-C-restricted CMV-specific TCR beta clonotypes dominating the ex vivo response.

TCRdb re-analysed the reads in MiXCR, keeping a single row per CDR3 protein. This table holds 80,000 or so distinct CDR3 sequences, around 42% found once. Concerning this clonotype: Its antigen is unidentified.

This CDR3 has 19 amino acids. Germline-derived CDR1 and CDR2 are MNHEY and SMNVEV (reference sequence). Trimming removed 5 bases at V and 4 bases at J, with 28 bases between. The receptor comes from a human donor in good health (CMV status not recorded). Some clones in this sample may be carry-over from other donors' samples. The sequencing here drew on CD8+ T cells from cultured PBMCs, taken from culture after CMV antigen stimulation. The rearrangement links TRBV27 to TRBJ2-3, with D perhaps assigned TRBD1 or TRBD2 (6 bases each). CDR3: CASSLNGAGLPPGADTQYF. The CDR3 DNA reads TGTGCCAGCAGTCTTAACGGGGCGGGGTTACCTCCAGGGGCAGATACGCAGTATTTT.